The clone carrying this TCR beta chain was detected a few times. The data are from a study of blood T cell repertoires in COVID-19. Overall study: The analysed material was cDNA or gDNA that came from T cells, B-cell-depleted T cells, or PBMCs.

V was trimmed by 2 bases and J by 1 base, leaving 9 bases between them. The CDR3 contains 14 residues. From germline, CDR1 is SGHDT and CDR2 YYEEEE. Assay: immunoSEQ multiplex PCR; the TCRdb copy retains only in-frame clones and omits some. The repertoire holds 150,000 or so clones, with over 65% as singletons. This clonotype was sampled from an elderly man with acute or convalescent COVID-19. This chain uses TRBV5-6 with TRBJ1-1; D unclear. The sequencing input was peripheral blood. The CDR3 here is CASSFDTQNTEAFF. In DNA form, the CDR3 reads TGTGCCAGCAGCTTTGACACCCAGAACACTGAAGCTTTCTTT.